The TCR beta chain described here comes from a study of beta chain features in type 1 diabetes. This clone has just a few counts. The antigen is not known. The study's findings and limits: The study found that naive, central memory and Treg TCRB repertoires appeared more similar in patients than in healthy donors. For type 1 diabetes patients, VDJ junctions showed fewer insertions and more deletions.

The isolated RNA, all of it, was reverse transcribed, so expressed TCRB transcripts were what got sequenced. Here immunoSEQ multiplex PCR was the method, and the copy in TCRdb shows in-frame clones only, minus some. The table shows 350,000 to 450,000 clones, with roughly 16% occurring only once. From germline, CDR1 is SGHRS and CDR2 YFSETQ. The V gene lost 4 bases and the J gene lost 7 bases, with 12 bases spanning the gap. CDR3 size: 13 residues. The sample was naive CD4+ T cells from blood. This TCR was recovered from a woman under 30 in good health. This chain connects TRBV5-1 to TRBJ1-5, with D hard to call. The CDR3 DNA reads TGCGCCAGCAGCCGGGGAGGGAGGCAGCCCCAGCATTTT. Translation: CASSRGGRQPQHF. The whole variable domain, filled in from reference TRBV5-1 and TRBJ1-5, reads KAGVTQTPRYLIKTRGQQVTLSCSPISGHRSVSWYQQTPGQGLQFLFEYFSETQRNKGNFPGRFSGRQFSNSRSEMNVSTLELGDSALYLCASSRGGRQPQHFGDGTRLSIL.